A single sample is the source of the 7 T cell receptor beta chains below, sequenced in a study of T cells in Graves' hyperthyroidism and ophthalmopathy. Template material for amplifying TCR beta CDR3 regions consisted of RNA transcripts. Researchers ran a first-round RT-PCR on the TCR CDR3 using the HTBI primer set. TCRdb re-called the multiplex PCR reads with MiXCR, one entry per CDR3 protein. The table shows about 400,000 distinct CDR3 sequences, with roughly 15% occurring only once. Source material: blood. These receptors were taken from a man aged 18 to 35 with Graves' ophthalmopathy.

This clonotype came up many times. The rearrangement joins TRBV4-1 to TRBJ1-2, with D possibly matching TRBD1 (5 bases). CDR3 length: 14 amino acids. Trimming left V 1 base short and J 3 bases short, with 9 bases between. The germline V gene encodes CDR1 MGHRA and CDR2 YSYEKL. The CDR3 loop reads CASSQVDSDYGYTF. DNA for the CDR3: TGCGCCAGCAGCCAAGTTGACAGCGACTATGGCTACACCTTC.

CDR3 coding DNA: TGCGCCAGCAGCCTCGGACAGGGGGGAACTGAAAAACTGTTTTTT. Translated: CASSLGQGGTEKLFF. The chain couples TRBV5-1 to TRBJ1-4; 10 bases map to TRBD1. V was pared by 4 bases and J by 7 bases, with 7 bases of the junction left unmatched. The CDR3 loop spans 15 amino acids. CDR1 and CDR2 from the germline V gene are SGHRS and YFSETQ. The full variable domain, completed using reference TRBV5-1 and TRBJ1-4, is KAGVTQTPRYLIKTRGQQVTLSCSPISGHRSVSWYQQTPGQGLQFLFEYFSETQRNKGNFPGRFSGRQFSNSRSEMNVSTLELGDSALYLCASSLGQGGTEKLFFGSGTQLSVL.

At least ten counts were recorded for this clonotype. The genes are TRBV20-1 and TRBJ2-7; tentatively, D is TRBD1 (5 bases). This CDR3 has 14 amino acids. Trimming cost V 1 base and J 3 bases, with 13 bases left between them. Germline CDR1 and CDR2: DFQATT and SNEGSKA (reference sequence). The CDR3, as DNA: TGCAGTGCTAGAGGGCAGGGTTGGGACTACGAGCAGTACTTC. Encoded protein: CSARGQGWDYEQYF.

This clonotype was counted many times. V gene TRBV11-2 combines with J gene TRBJ2-3; D may correspond to TRBD1 or TRBD2 (5 bases each). The length of the CDR3 is 15 residues. Germline loops: CDR1 SGHAT, CDR2 FQNNGV. V was shortened by 6 bases and J by 0 bases, with 13 bases between the two germline ends. CDR3 sequence reads: CASRGDGSSTDTQYF. The CDR3 DNA sequence: TGTGCCAGCAGAGGGGACGGTTCTAGCACAGATACGCAGTATTTT.

This clonotype was seen many times. The V gene is TRBV12-3 or TRBV12-4, the J gene TRBJ2-1; D is unresolved. The CDR3 contains 15 residues. Trimming cost V 5 bases and J 0 bases, with 11 bases left between them. CDR3 amino acids: CASSVSPRSYNEQFF. For the CDR3, the DNA is TGTGCCAGCAGTGTGTCCCCCCGCTCCTACAATGAGCAGTTCTTC.

This clonotype has a count of ten or more. The J gene is TRBJ1-2, the V gene TRBV5-1; no definite D call. Germline loops: CDR1 SGHRS, CDR2 YFSETQ. The CDR3 covers 13 residues. Between the trimmed V and J ends, which lost 0 bases and 4 bases, there was a span of 7 bases. The CDR3 reads CASSLGSLYGYTF. The CDR3 DNA reads as TGCGCCAGCAGCTTGGGCAGCCTCTATGGCTACACCTTC.

This clonotype came up many times. The chain recombines TRBV6-5 with TRBJ2-7; 7 positions match TRBD2. With V trimmed by 8 bases and J by 2 bases, 21 bases remained unmatched. This CDR3 is 18 amino acids long. The germline V gene encodes CDR1 MNHEY and CDR2 SVGAGI. The CDR3 loop is CASYPGRWASGEPYEQYF. CDR3 DNA: TGTGCCAGCTACCCGGGACGGTGGGCCAGCGGGGAACCCTACGAGCAGTACTTC.